This paragraph reports one T cell receptor (beta chain). One entry per CDR3 protein results from TCRdb running MiXCR on the 5' RACE reads. This sample has 75,000 to 100,000 distinct CDR3 sequences, with roughly 8.2% found just once. V dropped 1 base and J dropped 0 bases, with 12 bases sitting between them. Per germline, CDR1 MGHRA and CDR2 YSYEKL. CDR3 size: 17 residues. This entry belongs to a study of T cells after yellow fever vaccination. General observations from the study: Most primary-vaccination clones recurred post-booster (around 97% CD4, roughly 91% CD8). FACS-sorted repertoires could harbor abundant contaminating bulk-population clonotypes. Though weaker, the secondary response peaked faster, on day 5 versus 15.

The sequence was collected from a man aged 18 to 29 who received the YFV17D yellow fever vaccine. This sample comprised CD8+ T cells not binding an NS4B(214-222) dextramer, sorted from PBMCs, obtained more than 14 days after the first yellow fever vaccination. V and J are TRBV4-1 and TRBJ2-2; D may be TRBD1 or TRBD2 (5 bases each). The CDR3 protein is CASSQASGTSNTGELFF. The CDR3 DNA follows: TGCGCCAGCAGCCAAGCCTCCGGGACCTCGAACACCGGGGAGCTGTTTTTT.